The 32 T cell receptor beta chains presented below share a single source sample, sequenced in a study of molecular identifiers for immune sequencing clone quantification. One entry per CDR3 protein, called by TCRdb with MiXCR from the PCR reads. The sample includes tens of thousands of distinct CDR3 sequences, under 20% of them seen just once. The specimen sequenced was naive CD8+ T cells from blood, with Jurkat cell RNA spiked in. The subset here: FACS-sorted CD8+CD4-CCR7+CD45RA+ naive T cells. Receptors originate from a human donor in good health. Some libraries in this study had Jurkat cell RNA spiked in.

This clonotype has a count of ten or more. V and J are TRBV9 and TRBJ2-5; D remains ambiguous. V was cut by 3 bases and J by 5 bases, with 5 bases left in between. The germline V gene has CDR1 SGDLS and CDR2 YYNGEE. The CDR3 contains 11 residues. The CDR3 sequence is CASSAGETQYF. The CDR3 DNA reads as TGTGCCAGCAGCGCGGGCGAGACCCAGTACTTC. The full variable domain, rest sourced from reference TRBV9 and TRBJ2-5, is DSGVTQTPKHLITATGQRVTLRCSPRSGDLSVYWYQQSLDQGLQFLIQYYNGEERAKGNILERFSAQQFPDLHSELNLSSLELGDSALYFCASSAGETQYFGPGTRLLVL.

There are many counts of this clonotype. The chain's CDR3 is CSAPLRTGAWNEQYF. Written as DNA, the CDR3 is TGCAGTGCTCCTCTCCGAACGGGGGCTTGGAACGAGCAGTACTTC. The chain has TRBV20-1 and TRBJ2-7, with D perhaps being TRBD1 or TRBD2 (6 bases each). V was shortened by 5 bases and J by 5 bases, with 22 bases between the two germline ends. This CDR3 has 15 amino acids. The germline CDR1 and CDR2 sequences are DFQATT and SNEGSKA (reference sequence).

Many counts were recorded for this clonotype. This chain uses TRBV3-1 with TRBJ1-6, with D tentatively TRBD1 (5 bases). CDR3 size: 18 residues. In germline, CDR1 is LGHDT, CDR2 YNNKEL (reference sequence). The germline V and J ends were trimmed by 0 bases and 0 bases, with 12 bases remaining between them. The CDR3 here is CASSQDPTVLSYNSPLHF. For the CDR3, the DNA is TGTGCCAGCAGCCAAGATCCGACAGTCCTCTCCTATAATTCACCCCTCCACTTT.

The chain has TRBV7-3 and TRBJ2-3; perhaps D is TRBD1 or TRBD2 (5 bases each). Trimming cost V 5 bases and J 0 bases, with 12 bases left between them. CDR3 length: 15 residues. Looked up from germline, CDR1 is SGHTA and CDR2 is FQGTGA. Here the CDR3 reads CASSARGDSTDTQYF. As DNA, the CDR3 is TGTGCCAGCAGCGCGAGGGGTGACAGCACAGATACGCAGTATTTT. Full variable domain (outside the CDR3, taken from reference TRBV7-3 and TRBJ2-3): GAGVSQTPSNKVTEKGKYVELRCDPISGHTALYWYRQSLGQGPEFLIYFQGTGAADDSGLPNDRFFAVRPEGSVSTLKIQRTERGDSAVYLCASSARGDSTDTQYFGPGTRLTVL.

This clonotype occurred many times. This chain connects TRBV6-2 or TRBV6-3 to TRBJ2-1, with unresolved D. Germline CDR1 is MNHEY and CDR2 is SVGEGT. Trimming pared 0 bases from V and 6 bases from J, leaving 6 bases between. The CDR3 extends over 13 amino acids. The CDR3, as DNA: TGTGCCAGCAGTTACTCGTGGTCCAATGAGCAGTTCTTC. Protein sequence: CASSYSWSNEQFF.

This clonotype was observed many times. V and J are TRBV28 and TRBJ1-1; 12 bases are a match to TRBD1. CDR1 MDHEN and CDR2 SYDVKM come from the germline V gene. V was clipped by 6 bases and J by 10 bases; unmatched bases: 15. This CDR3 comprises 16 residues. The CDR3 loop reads CASSPYVGQGAFSAFF. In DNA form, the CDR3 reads TGTGCCAGCAGCCCTTATGTGGGACAGGGGGCTTTCTCAGCTTTCTTT.

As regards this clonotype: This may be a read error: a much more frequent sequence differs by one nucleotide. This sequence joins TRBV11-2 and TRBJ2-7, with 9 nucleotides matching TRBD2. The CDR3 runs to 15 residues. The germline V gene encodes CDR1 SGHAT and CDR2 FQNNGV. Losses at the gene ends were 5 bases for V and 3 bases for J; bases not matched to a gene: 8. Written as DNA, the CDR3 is TGTGCCAGCAGCCCAGGACTAGCGAGAAGCTACGAGCAGTACTTC. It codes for CASSPGLARSYEQYF. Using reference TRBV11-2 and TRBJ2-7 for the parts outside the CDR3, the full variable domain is EAGVAQSPRYKIIEKRQSVAFWCNPISGHATLYWYQQILGQGPKLLIQFQNNGVVDDSQLPKDRFSAERLKGVDSTLKIQPAKLEDSAVYLCASSPGLARSYEQYFGPGTRLTVT.

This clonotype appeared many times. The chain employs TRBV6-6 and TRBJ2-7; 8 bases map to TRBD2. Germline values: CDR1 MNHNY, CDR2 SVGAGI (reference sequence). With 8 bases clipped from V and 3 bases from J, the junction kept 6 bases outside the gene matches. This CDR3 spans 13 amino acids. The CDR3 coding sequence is TGTGCCAGCCAAGCGGGAGCGGGCTACGAGCAGTACTTC. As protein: CASQAGAGYEQYF.

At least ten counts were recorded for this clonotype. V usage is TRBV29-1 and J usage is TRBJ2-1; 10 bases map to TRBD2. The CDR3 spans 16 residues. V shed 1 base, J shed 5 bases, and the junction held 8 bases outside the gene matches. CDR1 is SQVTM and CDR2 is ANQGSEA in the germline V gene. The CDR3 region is CSVEAWLAGVNNEQFF. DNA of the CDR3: TGCAGCGTTGAAGCGTGGCTAGCGGGAGTAAACAATGAGCAGTTCTTC.

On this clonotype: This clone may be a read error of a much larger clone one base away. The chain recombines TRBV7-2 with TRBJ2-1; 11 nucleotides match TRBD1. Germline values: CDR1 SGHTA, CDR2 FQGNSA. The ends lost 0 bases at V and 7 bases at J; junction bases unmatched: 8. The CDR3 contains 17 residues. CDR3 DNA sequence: TGTGCCAGCAGCTTAGCGGGGACAGGGGGTTTTTTGAATGAGCAGTTCTTC. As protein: CASSLAGTGGFLNEQFF.

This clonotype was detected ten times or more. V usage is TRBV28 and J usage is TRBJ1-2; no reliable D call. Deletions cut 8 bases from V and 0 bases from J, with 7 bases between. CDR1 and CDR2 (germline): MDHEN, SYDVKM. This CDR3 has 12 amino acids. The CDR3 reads CASSNANYGYTF. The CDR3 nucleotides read TGTGCCAGCTCCAACGCTAACTATGGCTACACCTTC.

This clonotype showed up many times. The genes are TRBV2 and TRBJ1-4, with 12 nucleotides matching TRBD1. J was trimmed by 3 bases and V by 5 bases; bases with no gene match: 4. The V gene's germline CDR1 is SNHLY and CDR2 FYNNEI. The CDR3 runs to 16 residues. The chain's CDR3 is CASSTGQGAANEKLFF. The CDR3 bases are TGTGCCAGCAGTACGGGACAGGGGGCGGCTAATGAAAAACTGTTTTTT.

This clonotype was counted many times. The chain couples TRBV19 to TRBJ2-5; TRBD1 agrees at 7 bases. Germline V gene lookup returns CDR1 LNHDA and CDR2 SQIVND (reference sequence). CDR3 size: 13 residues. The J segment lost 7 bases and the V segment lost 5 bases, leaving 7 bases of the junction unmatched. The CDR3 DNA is TGTGCCAGTAGTCCCACAGGGGCGGTGACCCAGTACTTC. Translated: CASSPTGAVTQYF.

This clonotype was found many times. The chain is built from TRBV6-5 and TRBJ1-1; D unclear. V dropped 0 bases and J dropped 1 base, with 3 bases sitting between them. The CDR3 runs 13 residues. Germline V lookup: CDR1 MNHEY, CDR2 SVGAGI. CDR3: CASSYSENTEAFF. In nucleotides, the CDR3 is TGTGCCAGCAGTTACTCGGAGAACACTGAAGCTTTCTTT.

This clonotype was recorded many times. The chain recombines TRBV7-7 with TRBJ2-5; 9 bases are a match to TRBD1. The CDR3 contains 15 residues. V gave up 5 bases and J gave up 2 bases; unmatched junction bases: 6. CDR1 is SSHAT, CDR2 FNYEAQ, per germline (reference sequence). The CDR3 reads CASSPTGQGQETQYF. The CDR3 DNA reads TGTGCCAGCAGCCCGACGGGACAGGGACAAGAGACCCAGTACTTC.

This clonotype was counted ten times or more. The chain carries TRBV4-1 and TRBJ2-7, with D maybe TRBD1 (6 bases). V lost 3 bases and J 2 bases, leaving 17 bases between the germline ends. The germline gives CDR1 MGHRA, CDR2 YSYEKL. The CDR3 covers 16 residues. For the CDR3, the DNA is TGCGCCAGCAGCCACGGAGTACCGGGACAAACCTACGAGCAGTACTTC. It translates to CASSHGVPGQTYEQYF.

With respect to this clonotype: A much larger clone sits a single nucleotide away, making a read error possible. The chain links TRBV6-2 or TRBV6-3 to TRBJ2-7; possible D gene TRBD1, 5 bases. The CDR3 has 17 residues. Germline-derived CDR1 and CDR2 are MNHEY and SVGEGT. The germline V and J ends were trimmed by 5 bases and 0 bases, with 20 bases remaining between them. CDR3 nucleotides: TGTGCCAGCAGTAAACCTCGGACACACCCGGCCTCCTACGAGCAGTACTTC. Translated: CASSKPRTHPASYEQYF.

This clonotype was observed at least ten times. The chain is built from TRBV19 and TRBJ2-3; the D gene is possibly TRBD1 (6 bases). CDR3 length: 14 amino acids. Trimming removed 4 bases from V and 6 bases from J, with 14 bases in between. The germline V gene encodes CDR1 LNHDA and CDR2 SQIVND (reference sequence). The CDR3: CASSTSSGADTQYF. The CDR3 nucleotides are TGTGCCAGTAGTACTTCGTCAGGGGCTGATACGCAGTATTTT.

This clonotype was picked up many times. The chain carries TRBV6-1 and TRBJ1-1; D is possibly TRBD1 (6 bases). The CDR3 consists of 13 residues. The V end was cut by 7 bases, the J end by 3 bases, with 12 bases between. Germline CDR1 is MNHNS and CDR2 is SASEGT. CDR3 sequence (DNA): TGTGCCAGCAACTGGTCAGGGGACACTGAAGCTTTCTTT. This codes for CASNWSGDTEAFF.

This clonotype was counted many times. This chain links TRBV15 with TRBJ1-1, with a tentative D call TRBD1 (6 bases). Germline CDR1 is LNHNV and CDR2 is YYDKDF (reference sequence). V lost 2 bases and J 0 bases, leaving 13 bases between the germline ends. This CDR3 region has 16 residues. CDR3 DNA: TGTGCCACCAGCAGACCATCAGGGGCATTGAACACTGAAGCTTTCTTT. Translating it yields CATSRPSGALNTEAFF.

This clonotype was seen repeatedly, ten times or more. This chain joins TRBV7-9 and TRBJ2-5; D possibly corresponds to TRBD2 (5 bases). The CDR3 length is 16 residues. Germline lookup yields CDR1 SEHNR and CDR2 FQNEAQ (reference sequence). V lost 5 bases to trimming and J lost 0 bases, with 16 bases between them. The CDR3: CASSPRGFTHQETQYF. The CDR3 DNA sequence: TGTGCCAGCAGCCCCCGGGGTTTCACACACCAAGAGACCCAGTACTTC. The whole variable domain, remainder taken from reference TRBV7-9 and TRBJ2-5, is DTGVSQNPRHKITKRGQNVTFRCDPISEHNRLYWYRQTLGQGPEFLTYFQNEAQLEKSRLLSDRFSAERPKGSFSTLEIQRTEQGDSAMYLCASSPRGFTHQETQYFGPGTRLLVL.

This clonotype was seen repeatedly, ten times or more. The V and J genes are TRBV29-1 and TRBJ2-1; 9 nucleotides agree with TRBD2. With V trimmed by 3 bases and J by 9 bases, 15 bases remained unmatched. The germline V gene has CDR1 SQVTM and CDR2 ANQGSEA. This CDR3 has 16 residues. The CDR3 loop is CSVDPPSGMEQGEQFF. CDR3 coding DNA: TGCAGCGTTGACCCCCCTAGCGGGATGGAACAGGGTGAGCAGTTCTTC.

The DNA for the CDR3 is TGTGCCAGCAGCTCAGCCGCAGGGGCCCACGAGCAGTACTTC. Translated: CASSSAAGAHEQYF. The chain uses TRBV7-2 and TRBJ2-7, with D possibly being TRBD1 (6 bases). The CDR3 is 14 amino acids. Trimming shortened V by 4 bases and J by 5 bases, and 15 bases separated the two germline ends. Germline V gene sequence: CDR1 SGHTA, CDR2 FQGNSA. Full variable domain (remainder filled in from reference TRBV7-2 and TRBJ2-7): GAGVSQSPSNKVTEKGKDVELRCDPISGHTALYWYRQSLGQGLEFLIYFQGNSAPDKSGLPSDRFSAERTGGSVSTLTIQRTQQEDSAVYLCASSSAAGAHEQYFGPGTRLTVT.

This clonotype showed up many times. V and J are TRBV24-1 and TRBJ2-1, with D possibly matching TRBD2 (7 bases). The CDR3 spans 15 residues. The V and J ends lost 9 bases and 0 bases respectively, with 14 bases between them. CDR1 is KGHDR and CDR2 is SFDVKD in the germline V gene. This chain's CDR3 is CATCPGGASYNEQFF. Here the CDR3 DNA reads TGTGCCACCTGCCCTGGGGGGGCCTCCTACAATGAGCAGTTCTTC.

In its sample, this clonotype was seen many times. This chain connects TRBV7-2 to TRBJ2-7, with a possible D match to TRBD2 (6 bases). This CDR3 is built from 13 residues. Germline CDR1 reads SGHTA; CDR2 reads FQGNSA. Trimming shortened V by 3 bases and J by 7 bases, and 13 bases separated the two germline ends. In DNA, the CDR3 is TGTGCCAGCAGCTTTCGGGACTCGGGGGAGCAGTACTTC. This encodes CASSFRDSGEQYF.

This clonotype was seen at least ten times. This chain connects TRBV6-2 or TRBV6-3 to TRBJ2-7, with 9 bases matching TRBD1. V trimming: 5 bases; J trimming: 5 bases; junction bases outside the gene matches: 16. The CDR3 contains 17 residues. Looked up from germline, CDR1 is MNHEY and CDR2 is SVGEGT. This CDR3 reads CASSASGQGRYFDEQYF. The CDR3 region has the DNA TGTGCCAGCAGTGCCTCGGGACAGGGACGATATTTCGACGAGCAGTACTTC.

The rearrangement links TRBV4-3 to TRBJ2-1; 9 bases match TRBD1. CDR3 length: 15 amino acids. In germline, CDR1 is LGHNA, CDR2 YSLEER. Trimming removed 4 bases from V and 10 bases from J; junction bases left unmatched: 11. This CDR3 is CASSPSGQGVSEQFF. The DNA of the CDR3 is TGCGCCAGCAGCCCCTCGGGACAGGGTGTCTCCGAGCAGTTCTTC.

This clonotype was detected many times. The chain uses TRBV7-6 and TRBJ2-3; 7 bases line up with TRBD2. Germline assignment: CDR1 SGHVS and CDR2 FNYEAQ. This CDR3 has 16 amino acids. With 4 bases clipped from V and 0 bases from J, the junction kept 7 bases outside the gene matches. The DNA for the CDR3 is TGTGCCAGCAGCTCCCTAGCGGTTAGTAGCACAGATACGCAGTATTTT. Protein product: CASSSLAVSSTDTQYF. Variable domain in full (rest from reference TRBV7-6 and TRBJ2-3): GAGVSQSPRYKVTKRGQDVALRCDPISGHVSLYWYRQALGQGPEFLTYFNYEAQQDKSGLPNDRFSAERPEGSISTLTIQRTEQRDSAMYRCASSSLAVSSTDTQYFGPGTRLTVL.

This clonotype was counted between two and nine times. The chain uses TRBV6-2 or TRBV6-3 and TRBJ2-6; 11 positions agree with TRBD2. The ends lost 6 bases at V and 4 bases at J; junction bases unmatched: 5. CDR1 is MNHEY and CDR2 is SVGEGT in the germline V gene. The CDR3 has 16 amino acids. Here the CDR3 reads CASRRTSGFGANVLTF. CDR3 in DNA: TGTGCCAGCAGAAGGACTAGCGGGTTCGGGGCCAACGTCCTGACTTTC.

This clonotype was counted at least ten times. The CDR3 coding sequence is TGTGCCTGGAGCGCCGGACGGACCTACGAGCAGTACTTC. Amino acid sequence: CAWSAGRTYEQYF. The genes are TRBV30 and TRBJ2-7; D not resolved. This CDR3 region has 13 residues. V lost 3 bases and J 2 bases, leaving 11 bases between the germline ends. Germline CDR1 reads GTSNPN; CDR2 reads SVGIG (reference sequence).

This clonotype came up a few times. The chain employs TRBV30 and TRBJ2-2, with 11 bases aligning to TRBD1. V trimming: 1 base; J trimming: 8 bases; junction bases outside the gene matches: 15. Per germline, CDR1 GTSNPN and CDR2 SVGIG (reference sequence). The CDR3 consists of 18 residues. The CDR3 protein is CAWSGPWDRGSLPGELFF. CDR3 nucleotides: TGTGCCTGGAGTGGGCCCTGGGACAGGGGGAGCCTACCGGGGGAGCTGTTTTTT.

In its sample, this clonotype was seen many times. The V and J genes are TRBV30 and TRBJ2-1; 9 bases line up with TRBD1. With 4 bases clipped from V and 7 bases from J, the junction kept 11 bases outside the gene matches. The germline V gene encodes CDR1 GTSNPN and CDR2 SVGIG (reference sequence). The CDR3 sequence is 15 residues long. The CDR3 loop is CAWTLGQGPRNEQFF. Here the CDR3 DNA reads TGTGCCTGGACCCTGGGACAGGGCCCTAGAAATGAGCAGTTCTTC.